This T cell receptor beta chain originates from a study of T cells in tumors after PD-1 blockade. Study details: Either cemiplimab 350 mg every 2 weeks or pembrolizumab 200 mg every 3 weeks was given.

Generated by immunoSEQ multiplex PCR, the TCRdb table keeps only in-frame clones and is missing some. The sample consists of 20,000 to 25,000 clones, around 80% of them appearing once. This CDR3 is built from 15 residues. The junction had 6 bases not matched to a gene; V was cut back by 0 bases and J by 7 bases. The germline gives CDR1 SGHNT, CDR2 YENEEA. The genes are TRBV11-3 and TRBJ2-1; TRBD1 matches at 7 bases. The source is a human donor with basal cell carcinoma. Sequenced material: PBMCs, taken before anti-PD-1 treatment. CDR3 DNA sequence: TGTGCCAGCAGCTTAGAGTTCCAGGGGGTGAATGAGCAGTTCTTC. Its protein is CASSLEFQGVNEQFF.